This entry lists 11 T cell receptor beta chains sequenced from one sample in a study of blood T cells in healthy people across ages (dated by TCRdb to about 2015). Library method: 5' RACE. TCRdb lists the instrument as Illumina HiSeq 2500. A second roughly 6 to 12 cycle PCR used a sample-barcoded 5' primer and a J-beta primer mix. TCRdb reprocessing: public reads trimmed at Q25 with fastp, clones called with MiXCR, in-frame beta chains kept. Records with the same CDR3 protein are collapsed into one entry carrying the most frequent genes and DNA. Within this sample are around 1,500,000 distinct CDR3 sequences, with about 43% of them counted one time only. The ten largest clonotypes hold 7.9% of the sample. Specimen: blood. These receptors all stem from a woman aged 18-35 years in good health.

This clonotype was observed many times. At one end the junction does not follow the germline gene, possibly because of a read error. The chain has TRBV5-1 and TRBJ2-3, with TRBD2 identical over 11 bases. The CDR3 is made up of 16 amino acids. Germline V lookup: CDR1 SGHRS, CDR2 YFSETQ. The DNA for the CDR3 is TGTGCCAGCAGCTTGGGACTAGCGGCTAGCACAGATACGCAGTATTTT. It specifies CASSLGLAASTDTQYF.

This clonotype was recorded a few times. The V gene is TRBV2, the J gene TRBJ2-6; D not certain. Trimming cost V 8 bases and J 3 bases, with 8 bases left between them. This CDR3 is built from 13 residues. Germline CDR1 and CDR2: SNHLY and FYNNEI. Here the CDR3 DNA reads TGTGCCAGCGGCCCTGGTGGGGCCAACGTCCTGACTTTC. Translating gives CASGPGGANVLTF.

The CDR3 coding sequence is TGTGCCAGCAGTTACAGAAAAAGGGATGGCTACACCTTC. It encodes CASSYRKRDGYTF. The V and J genes are TRBV12-3 or TRBV12-4 and TRBJ1-2; no firm D call. The CDR3 runs 13 residues. Trimming removed 4 bases from V and 6 bases from J, with 12 bases in between.

The count of this clonotype is one. The V call is TRBV5-1, the J call TRBJ2-5, with 10 bases identical to TRBD2. The ends lost 1 base at V and 1 base at J; junction bases unmatched: 4. Germline-derived CDR1 and CDR2 are SGHRS and YFSETQ. The CDR3 contains 16 residues. For the CDR3, the DNA is TGCGCCAGCAGCTTGCTCACTAGCGGGACCCAAGAGACCCAGTACTTC. This gives the protein CASSLLTSGTQETQYF.

A few counts support this clonotype. This chain connects TRBV30 to TRBJ1-6; no firm D call. Germline CDR1 is GTSNPN and CDR2 is SVGIG (reference sequence). V shed 3 bases and J shed 10 bases, with 10 bases lying between them. The CDR3 loop spans 12 amino acids. CDR3 sequence reads: CAWSPPASPLHF. In nucleotides, the CDR3 is TGTGCCTGGAGCCCCCCTGCCTCACCCCTCCACTTT.

This clonotype has more than one count but fewer than ten. V gene TRBV27 combines with J gene TRBJ2-1; a weak D match, TRBD1 (7 bases). The CDR3 is made up of 14 amino acids. Germline assignment: CDR1 MNHEY and CDR2 SMNVEV (reference sequence). V was shortened by 5 bases and J by 4 bases, with 12 bases between the two germline ends. This chain's CDR3 is CASSAGQLYNEQFF. The CDR3 DNA reads TGTGCCAGCAGTGCGGGACAGCTATACAATGAGCAGTTCTTC.

This clonotype was seen more than once but under ten times. CDR3 region: CSARTWTGENTEQFF. Written as DNA, the CDR3 is TGCAGTGCTAGAACGTGGACAGGGGAAAACACTGAGCAGTTCTTC. The V call is TRBV20-1, the J call TRBJ2-1, with 9 bases identical to TRBD1. The V gene end was trimmed by 2 bases and the J gene end by 9 bases; junction bases not matched to a gene: 11. CDR1 DFQATT and CDR2 SNEGSKA come from the germline V gene (reference sequence). This CDR3 comprises 15 residues.

This clonotype was recorded a few times. V usage is TRBV27 and J usage is TRBJ2-1; D unclear. The J call may be wrong; the DNA end is better matched by TRBJ2-7. The V gene's germline CDR1 is MNHEY and CDR2 SMNVEV (reference sequence). This CDR3 is built from 14 residues. CDR3 amino acids: CASRALSSYNEQYF. In DNA, the CDR3 is TGTGCCAGCAGGGCCCTCTCCTCCTACAATGAGCAGTACTTC.

The chain couples TRBV12-5 to TRBJ1-6, with 9 positions matching TRBD1. Germline trimming cut 3 bases from V and 5 bases from J; bases unmatched to any gene: 14. CDR1 LGHNT and CDR2 FRNRAP come from the germline V gene. The CDR3 loop spans 19 amino acids. The CDR3 here is CASGFRTGATIYNNSPLHF. Written as DNA, the CDR3 is TGTGCTAGTGGTTTCAGGACAGGGGCCACGATTTACAATAATTCACCCCTCCACTTT.

V and J are TRBV16 and TRBJ2-4, with D unclear. From germline, CDR1 is KGHSY and CDR2 FQNENV. The CDR3 sequence is 14 residues long. The V end lost 2 bases, the J end lost 4 bases, and 9 bases lay between the germline ends. The CDR3 loop is CASSQLLRKNIQYF. Written as DNA, the CDR3 is TGTGCCAGCAGCCAACTCCTTCGGAAAAACATTCAGTACTTC.

V usage is TRBV2 and J usage is TRBJ2-7, with D unresolved. The ends were cut back, 2 bases at V and 0 bases at J, with 8 bases in the middle. The V gene's germline CDR1 is SNHLY and CDR2 FYNNEI. The CDR3 consists of 14 residues. The CDR3 is CASSEMRYSYEQYF. In nucleotides, the CDR3 is TGTGCCAGCAGTGAAATGAGATACTCCTACGAGCAGTACTTC. The full variable domain, rest sourced from reference TRBV2 and TRBJ2-7, is EPEVTQTPSHQVTQMGQEVILRCVPISNHLYFYWYRQILGQKVEFLVSFYNNEISEKSEIFDDQFSVERPDGSNFTLKIRSTKLEDSAMYFCASSEMRYSYEQYFGPGTRLTVT.